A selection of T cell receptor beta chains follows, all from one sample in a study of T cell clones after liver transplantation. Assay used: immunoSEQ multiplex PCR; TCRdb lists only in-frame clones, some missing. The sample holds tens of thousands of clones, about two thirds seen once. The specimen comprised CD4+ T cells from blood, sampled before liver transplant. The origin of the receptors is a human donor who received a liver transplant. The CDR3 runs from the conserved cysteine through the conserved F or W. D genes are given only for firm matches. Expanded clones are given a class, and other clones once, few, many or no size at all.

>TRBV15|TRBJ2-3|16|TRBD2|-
CATSRGGLGGADTQYF
TGTGCCACCAGCAGGGGGGGACTAGGGGGGGCAGATACGCAGTATTTT
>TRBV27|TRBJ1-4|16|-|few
CASSPSQLDFNEKLFF
TGTGCCAGCAGTCCAAGCCAACTAGACTTTAATGAAAAACTGTTTTTT
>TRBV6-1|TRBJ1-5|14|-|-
CASRPGGGGQPQHF
TGTGCCAGCAGACCGGGGGGGGGAGGTCAGCCCCAGCATTTT
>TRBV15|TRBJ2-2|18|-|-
CATSRALWSDRNTGELFF
TGTGCCACCAGCAGAGCCCTTTGGTCGGACAGAAACACCGGGGAGCTGTTTTTT
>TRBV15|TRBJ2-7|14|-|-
CATSRSGFSYEQYF
TGTGCCACCAGCAGATCAGGGTTTTCCTACGAGCAGTACTTC
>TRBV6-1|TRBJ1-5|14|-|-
CASSKISSNQPQHF
TGTGCCAGCAGTAAAATATCTAGCAATCAGCCCCAGCATTTT
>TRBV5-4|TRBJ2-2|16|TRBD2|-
CASSLVRGAYTGELFF
TGTGCCAGCAGCTTGGTGCGGGGGGCTTACACCGGGGAGCTGTTTTTT
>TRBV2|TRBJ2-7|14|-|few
CASSEHGRGDEQYF
TGTGCCAGCAGTGAGCACGGCCGAGGCGACGAGCAGTACTTC
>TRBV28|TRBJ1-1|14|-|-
CASSLHGRRTEAFF
TGTGCCAGCAGTTTACACGGTCGCAGGACTGAAGCTTTCTTT
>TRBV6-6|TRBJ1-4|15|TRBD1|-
CASSYEGQPNEKLFF
TGTGCCAGCAGTTACGAGGGACAGCCTAATGAAAAACTGTTTTTT
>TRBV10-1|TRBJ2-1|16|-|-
CASSESGGTGYNEQFF
TGCGCCAGCAGTGAGTCAGGAGGGACGGGATACAATGAGCAGTTCTTC
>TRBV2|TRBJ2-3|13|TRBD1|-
CASSRGQVDTQYF
TGTGCCAGCAGCAGGGGGCAGGTAGATACGCAGTATTTT
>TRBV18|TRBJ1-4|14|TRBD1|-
CASSPGQGNEKLFF
TGTGCCAGCTCACCGGGACAGGGGAATGAAAAACTGTTTTTT
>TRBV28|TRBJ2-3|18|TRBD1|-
CASSLWGTGGGSTDTQYF
TGTGCCAGCAGTTTATGGGGGACAGGGGGTGGTAGCACAGATACGCAGTATTTT
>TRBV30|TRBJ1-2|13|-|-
CAWNRQGDYGYTF
TGTGCCTGGAACCGGCAGGGCGACTATGGCTACACCTTC
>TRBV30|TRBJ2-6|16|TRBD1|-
CAWSEGQAILDNVLTF
TGTGCCTGGAGTGAGGGACAGGCCATTCTGGACAACGTCCTGACTTTC
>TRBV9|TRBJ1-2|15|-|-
CASSVDRWAGDGYTF
TGTGCCAGCAGCGTAGATAGATGGGCGGGGGATGGCTACACCTTC
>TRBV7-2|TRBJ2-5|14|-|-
CASSLSRGPRAQYF
TGTGCCAGCAGCTTATCCCGCGGCCCCAGGGCCCAGTACTTC
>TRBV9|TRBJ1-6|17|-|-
CASSVEGVSSYNSPLHF
TGTGCCAGCAGCGTAGAGGGAGTGAGCTCCTATAATTCACCCCTCCACTTT
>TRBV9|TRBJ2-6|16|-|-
CASSPVGVNGANVLTF
TGTGCCAGCAGCCCCGTCGGGGTGAACGGGGCCAACGTCCTGACTTTC
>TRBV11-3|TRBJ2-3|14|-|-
CASSPRTGADTQYF
TGTGCCAGCAGCCCGCGGACGGGAGCCGATACGCAGTATTTT
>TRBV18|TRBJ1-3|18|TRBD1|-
CASSPNYPGQGPGNTIYF
TGTGCCAGCTCACCAAATTATCCGGGACAGGGGCCTGGAAACACCATATATTTT
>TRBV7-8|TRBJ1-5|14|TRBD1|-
CATTMGTGREPQHF
TGTGCCACGACGATGGGGACAGGGAGAGAGCCCCAGCATTTT
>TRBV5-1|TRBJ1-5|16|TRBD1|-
CASSLEGGMNNQPQHF
TGCGCCAGCAGCTTGGAAGGGGGCATGAACAATCAGCCCCAGCATTTT
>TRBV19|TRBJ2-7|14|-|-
CASSSLTGIYEQYF
TGTGCCAGTAGTAGCCTGACAGGCATCTACGAGCAGTACTTC
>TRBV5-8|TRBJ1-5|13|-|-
CASSLYLNQPQHF
TGTGCCAGCAGCTTGTACTTGAATCAGCCCCAGCATTTT
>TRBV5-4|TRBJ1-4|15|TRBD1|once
CASSLAKGQNEKLFF
TGTGCCAGCAGCTTGGCCAAGGGACAGAATGAAAAACTGTTTTTT
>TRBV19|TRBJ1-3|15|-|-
CASSMAGKSGNTIYF
TGTGCCAGTAGTATGGCCGGGAAATCTGGAAACACCATATATTTT
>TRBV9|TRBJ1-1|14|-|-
CASSVGRVSTEAFF
TGTGCCAGCAGCGTAGGCAGGGTGAGCACTGAAGCTTTCTTT
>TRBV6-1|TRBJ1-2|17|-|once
CASSETIAGTFNYGYTF
TGTGCCAGCAGTGAAACGATTGCCGGGACATTTAACTATGGCTACACCTTC
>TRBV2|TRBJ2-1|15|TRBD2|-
CASSGIAGGGNEQFF
TGTGCCAGCAGTGGAATAGCGGGGGGAGGTAATGAGCAGTTCTTC
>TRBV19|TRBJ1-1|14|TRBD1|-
CASSPRQGSTEAFF
TGTGCCAGTAGCCCAAGACAGGGTAGCACTGAAGCTTTCTTT
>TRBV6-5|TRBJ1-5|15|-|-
CASSYSVRGNQPQHF
TGTGCCAGCAGTTACTCGGTGCGGGGAAATCAGCCCCAGCATTTT
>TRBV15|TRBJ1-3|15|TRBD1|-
CATSKGQGFGNTIYF
TGTGCCACCAGCAAGGGACAGGGTTTTGGAAACACCATATATTTT
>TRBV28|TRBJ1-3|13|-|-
CASSSPYGNTIYF
TGTGCCAGCAGTTCTCCGTATGGAAACACCATATATTTT
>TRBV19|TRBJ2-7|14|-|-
CASSSLQGSYEQYF
TGTGCCAGTAGTAGCCTTCAGGGATCCTACGAGCAGTACTTC
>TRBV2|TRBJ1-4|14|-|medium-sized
CASSGQAGGEKLFF
TGTGCCAGCAGTGGGCAGGCGGGAGGGGAAAAACTGTTTTTT
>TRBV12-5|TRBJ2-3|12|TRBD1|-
CASGTGPDTQYF
TGTGCTAGTGGGACAGGGCCAGATACGCAGTATTTT
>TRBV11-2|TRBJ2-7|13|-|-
CASSLTDGYEQYF
TGTGCCAGCAGCTTAACAGACGGTTACGAGCAGTACTTC
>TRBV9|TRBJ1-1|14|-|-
CASSPQGSYSEAFF
TGTGCCAGCAGCCCCCAGGGGTCCTACAGTGAAGCTTTCTTT
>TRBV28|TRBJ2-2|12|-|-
CASSSYTGELFF
TGTGCCAGCAGTTCTTACACCGGGGAGCTGTTTTTT
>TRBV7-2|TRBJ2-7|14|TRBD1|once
CASSPRTGSYEQYF
TGTGCCAGCAGCCCTCGGACAGGATCCTACGAGCAGTACTTC
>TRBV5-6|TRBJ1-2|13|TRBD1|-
CASSLQGAYGYTF
TGTGCCAGCAGTTTACAGGGGGCCTATGGCTACACCTTC
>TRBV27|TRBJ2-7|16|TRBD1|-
CASSYHSGQGAYEQYF
TGTGCCAGCAGTTACCACTCGGGACAGGGGGCCTACGAGCAGTACTTC
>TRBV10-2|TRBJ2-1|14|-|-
CASSDVSSYNEQFF
TGCGCCAGCAGTGACGTTAGCTCCTACAATGAGCAGTTCTTC
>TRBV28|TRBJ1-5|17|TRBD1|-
CASSNPGTAYSNQPQHF
TGTGCCAGCAGTAACCCCGGGACAGCCTATAGCAATCAGCCCCAGCATTTT
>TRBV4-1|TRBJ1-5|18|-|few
CASSQDPSHFNSNQPQHF
TGCGCCAGCAGCCAAGATCCATCACATTTCAATAGCAATCAGCCCCAGCATTTT
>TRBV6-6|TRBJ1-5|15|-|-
CASSYGDRSNQPQHF
TGTGCCAGCAGTTACGGAGATCGCAGCAATCAGCCCCAGCATTTT
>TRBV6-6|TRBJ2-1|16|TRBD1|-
CASSTSGQGALNEQFF
TGTGCCAGCAGTACCTCGGGACAGGGGGCTCTCAATGAGCAGTTCTTC
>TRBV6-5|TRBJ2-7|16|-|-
CASSSPRSARGNEQYF
TGTGCCAGCAGTTCCCCGAGGTCGGCCCGGGGGAACGAGCAGTACTTC
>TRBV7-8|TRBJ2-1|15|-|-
CASSLVGGSYNEQFF
TGTGCCAGCAGCTTAGTAGGGGGCTCCTACAATGAGCAGTTCTTC
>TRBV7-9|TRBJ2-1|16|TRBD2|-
CASSLPFGTSGGEQFF
TGTGCCAGCAGCTTACCATTCGGGACTAGCGGGGGGGAGCAGTTCTTC
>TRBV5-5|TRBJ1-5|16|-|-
CASSLGPETGNQPQHF
TGTGCCAGCAGCCTAGGTCCCGAAACGGGCAATCAGCCCCAGCATTTT
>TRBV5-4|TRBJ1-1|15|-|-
CASSLAGRVNTEAFF
TGTGCCAGCAGCTTGGCCGGCAGGGTGAACACTGAAGCTTTCTTT